The 23 T cell receptor beta chains presented below share a single source sample, sequenced in a study of control samples from healthy donors and cancer patients (TCRdb year 2020). Libraries were constructed by the immunoSEQ multiplex PCR assay. Entries here come from immuneACCESS through TCRdb and include only in-frame sequences with V and J called. Some clones fail to appear in such tables; in the studies checked, an unresolved V gene covers under half of the shortfall, and the cause of the remainder is unknown. The sample table contains 150,000 or so clones; only one count was recorded for about nine tenths of them. The top ten hold about 2.7% of the sample. What was sequenced was blood. The receptors stem from a man aged 40-55 years in good health.

V is TRBV28 and J is TRBJ1-5, with D possibly matching TRBD1 (6 bases). Germline V gene lookup returns CDR1 MDHEN and CDR2 SYDVKM. V was trimmed by 4 bases and J by 1 base, leaving 11 bases between them. The CDR3 runs to 15 residues. The CDR3 bases are TGTGCCAGCAGTTCAGAGACAGGCAGCAATCAGCCCCAGCATTTT. It codes for CASSSETGSNQPQHF.

This sequence joins TRBV6-1 and TRBJ2-4; TRBD2 might be the D (6 bases). This CDR3 has 16 amino acids. CDR1 MNHNS and CDR2 SASEGT come from the germline V gene. V lost 4 bases to trimming and J lost 1 base, with 14 bases between them. The CDR3 reads CASSGDPGGAKNIQYF. The CDR3 bases are TGTGCCAGCAGTGGAGACCCTGGGGGGGCCAAAAACATTCAGTACTTC.

The rearrangement uses TRBV24-1 and TRBJ2-5, with D perhaps TRBD2 (6 bases). The germline CDR1 and CDR2 sequences are KGHDR and SFDVKD. The ends were cut back, 9 bases at V and 3 bases at J, with 10 bases in the middle. The CDR3 consists of 12 residues. The CDR3 here is CATGASEETQYF. CDR3 coding DNA: TGTGCCACCGGGGCTAGCGAAGAGACCCAGTACTTC.

This chain links TRBV11-2 with TRBJ2-2, with 9 bases that match TRBD1. Germline-derived CDR1 and CDR2 are SGHAT and FQNNGV. J gave up 7 bases and V 5 bases, and 17 bases lay outside the gene matches. The CDR3 consists of 18 residues. CDR3 sequence (DNA): TGTGCCAGCAGCCCTTTCCCGGCCGGACAGGGGTGGGGCGGGGAGCTGTTTTTT. Translating gives CASSPFPAGQGWGGELFF.

The J gene is TRBJ2-3, the V gene TRBV5-1; D is undetermined. CDR1 SGHRS and CDR2 YFSETQ come from the germline V gene. There are 15 residues in the CDR3. V was trimmed by 6 bases and J by 2 bases, leaving 16 bases between them. The DNA for the CDR3 is TGCGCCAGCACCCCTTTGGCGGCCTCCACAGATACGCAGTATTTT. Residues: CASTPLAASTDTQYF.

In this sample, this clone turned up a few times. The V and J genes are TRBV19 and TRBJ2-7; D is unresolved. The CDR3 runs to 12 residues. The germline gives CDR1 LNHDA, CDR2 SQIVND (reference sequence). Trimming cost V 5 bases and J 6 bases, with 11 bases left between them. In DNA form, the CDR3 reads TGTGCCAGTAGTGACGTGGGCCGCGAGCAGTACTTC. Its protein product is CASSDVGREQYF.

The chain joins TRBV27 to TRBJ2-2; D is undetermined. Germline assignment: CDR1 MNHEY and CDR2 SMNVEV (reference sequence). Trimming removed 5 bases at V and 5 bases at J, with 9 bases between. CDR3 length equals 13 residues. CDR3 amino acids: CASSPRQTGELFF. In nucleotides, the CDR3 is TGTGCCAGCAGTCCCCGGCAGACCGGGGAGCTGTTTTTT.

This chain uses TRBV12-3 or TRBV12-4 with TRBJ1-2; 7 bases match TRBD1. The CDR3 sequence is 12 residues long. V lost 5 bases, J lost 7 bases, and 4 bases stayed unmatched. For the CDR3, the DNA is TGTGCCAGCAGTAGACAGGGAAGTGGCTACACCTTC. Residues: CASSRQGSGYTF.

This chain joins TRBV5-4 and TRBJ1-2; maybe TRBD1 (5 bases). Germline CDR1 reads SGHNT; CDR2 reads YYREEE (reference sequence). Trimming removed 0 bases at V and 8 bases at J, with 17 bases between. This CDR3 contains 15 residues. In DNA, the CDR3 is TGTGCCAGCAGCTTGGCCGAGGGCCAGGGTAGCGGCTACACCTTC. This translates into CASSLAEGQGSGYTF.

The chain links TRBV9 to TRBJ2-3; the D gene is possibly TRBD1 (6 bases). Trimming cost V 1 base and J 0 bases, with 21 bases left between them. CDR1 is SGDLS and CDR2 is YYNGEE in the germline V gene. The CDR3 is 19 residues long. The chain's CDR3 is CASSVTPGERGSSTDTQYF. The CDR3 DNA reads as TGTGCCAGCAGCGTAACTCCAGGGGAAAGGGGGTCAAGCACAGATACGCAGTATTTT. The whole variable domain, remainder taken from reference TRBV9 and TRBJ2-3, is DSGVTQTPKHLITATGQRVTLRCSPRSGDLSVYWYQQSLDQGLQFLIQYYNGEERAKGNILERFSAQQFPDLHSELNLSSLELGDSALYFCASSVTPGERGSSTDTQYFGPGTRLTVL.

This clone is a singleton in its sample. The chain uses TRBV27 and TRBJ1-4, with D possibly TRBD1 on 6 matching bases. V lost 5 bases and J 8 bases, leaving 18 bases between the germline ends. CDR3 length: 15 residues. The germline V gene encodes CDR1 MNHEY and CDR2 SMNVEV (reference sequence). The chain's CDR3 is CASSPAWGGLEKLFF. DNA of the CDR3: TGTGCCAGCAGTCCGGCCTGGGGGGGCTTAGAAAAACTGTTTTTT.

The genes are TRBV6-5 and TRBJ1-5; the D gene is possibly TRBD1 (5 bases). This CDR3 has 16 residues. The V gene's germline CDR1 is MNHEY and CDR2 SVGAGI. Trimming took off 4 bases at V and 3 bases at J, with 16 bases between the two ends. CDR3 coding DNA: TGTGCCAGCAGTTCCCCGGGAAGGGGTTCCAATCAGCCCCAGCATTTT. Protein: CASSSPGRGSNQPQHF.

The rearrangement joins TRBV11-3 to TRBJ2-2, with TRBD2 matching over 8 bases. V lost 5 bases, J lost 6 bases, and 8 bases stayed unmatched. This CDR3 spans 15 amino acids. Germline V gene lookup returns CDR1 SGHNT and CDR2 YENEEA. The DNA for the CDR3 is TGTGCCAGCAGCCTTCAAGCGGGGGAGGCCGGGGAGCTGTTTTTT. It translates to CASSLQAGEAGELFF.

This clone has more than one count but fewer than ten. The chain uses TRBV24-1 and TRBJ1-2, with D tentatively TRBD1 (5 bases). The CDR3 extends over 15 amino acids. The germline V gene encodes CDR1 KGHDR and CDR2 SFDVKD. V was trimmed by 0 bases and J by 8 bases, leaving 15 bases between them. In DNA, the CDR3 is TGTGCCACCAGTGATTTGCGGCAGGGCTTAGGCGGCTACACCTTC. Translated, it gives CATSDLRQGLGGYTF.

V is TRBV28 and J is TRBJ1-5, with D maybe TRBD1 (6 bases). The CDR3 runs to 14 residues. Germline values: CDR1 MDHEN, CDR2 SYDVKM. With 4 bases removed from V and 3 bases from J, the gap between germline ends came to 10 bases. The DNA for the CDR3 is TGTGCCAGCAGTTACAGGGTTGACAATCAGCCCCAGCATTTT. Amino acid sequence: CASSYRVDNQPQHF.

The V and J genes are TRBV5-1 and TRBJ2-5, with D possibly TRBD2 on 5 matching bases. CDR1 is SGHRS, CDR2 YFSETQ, per germline. The V end was cut by 0 bases, the J end by 1 base, with 13 bases between. The CDR3 consists of 16 residues. Here the CDR3 DNA reads TGCGCCAGCAGCTTGGCGGGGTCCTCGGGCCAAGAGACCCAGTACTTC. Translating it yields CASSLAGSSGQETQYF. The whole variable domain, filled in from reference TRBV5-1 and TRBJ2-5, reads KAGVTQTPRYLIKTRGQQVTLSCSPISGHRSVSWYQQTPGQGLQFLFEYFSETQRNKGNFPGRFSGRQFSNSRSEMNVSTLELGDSALYLCASSLAGSSGQETQYFGPGTRLLVL.

The genes are TRBV7-9 and TRBJ2-7; D gene ambiguous. V lost 4 bases to trimming and J lost 7 bases, with 11 bases between them. The germline CDR1 and CDR2 sequences are SEHNR and FQNEAQ (reference sequence). CDR3 length: 12 amino acids. CDR3 sequence (DNA): TGTGCCAGCAGCTGGGGTCAGCCAGAGCAGTACTTC. Protein: CASSWGQPEQYF.

V usage is TRBV7-3 and J usage is TRBJ2-1; unclear D gene. Germline V lookup: CDR1 SGHTA, CDR2 FQGTGA. Trimming stripped 8 bases from V and 8 bases from J, with 22 bases between. This CDR3 is built from 15 residues. The CDR3 DNA reads TGTGCCAGCGCTCCGGCGGCGGCGCTCGCGGATGAGCAGTTCTTC. This codes for CASAPAAALADEQFF.

This chain joins TRBV5-1 and TRBJ1-3; 7 positions match TRBD1. This CDR3 is built from 15 residues. J lost 0 bases, V lost 3 bases, and 3 bases had no gene match. Looked up from germline, CDR1 is SGHRS and CDR2 is YFSETQ. DNA of the CDR3: TGCGCCAGCAGCTCGGACAGGAACTCTGGAAACACCATATATTTT. Its translation: CASSSDRNSGNTIYF.

The chain couples TRBV19 to TRBJ2-2; D remains ambiguous. CDR1 LNHDA and CDR2 SQIVND come from the germline V gene (reference sequence). The CDR3 extends over 13 amino acids. V gave up 2 bases and J gave up 8 bases, with 9 bases separating them. The CDR3 sequence is CASSIILWGELFF. For the CDR3, the DNA is TGTGCCAGTAGTATAATTTTGTGGGGGGAGCTGTTTTTT.

The count of this clone is one. The genes are TRBV10-1 and TRBJ1-1, with D tentatively TRBD1 (5 bases). V lost 1 base and J lost 1, with 7 bases in between. This CDR3 has 14 amino acids. Germline V lookup: CDR1 WNHNN, CDR2 SYGVQD (reference sequence). In DNA form, the CDR3 reads TGCGCCAGCAGTGAGTTCAGGGAGAACACTGAAGCTTTCTTT. Its translation: CASSEFRENTEAFF.

CDR3 DNA: TGTGCCAGCAGCTTATACAGGGGTGATGCCAAAAACATTCAGTACTTC. Translating it yields CASSLYRGDAKNIQYF. The genes are TRBV11-2 and TRBJ2-4; 7 nucleotides line up with TRBD1. This CDR3 is 16 amino acids long. V lost 2 bases to trimming and J lost 1 base; unmatched junction nucleotides: 5. Germline V gene data show CDR1 as SGHAT and CDR2 as FQNNGV.

The J gene is TRBJ1-5, the V gene TRBV24-1; D possibly corresponds to TRBD1 (5 bases). Deletions cut 7 bases from V and 0 bases from J, with 12 bases between. Germline V CDR1 and CDR2: KGHDR, SFDVKD. This CDR3 region has 15 residues. The DNA for the CDR3 is TGTGCCACCAGCCCACGAGGGGATAGCAATCAGCCCCAGCATTTT. This sequence encodes CATSPRGDSNQPQHF.